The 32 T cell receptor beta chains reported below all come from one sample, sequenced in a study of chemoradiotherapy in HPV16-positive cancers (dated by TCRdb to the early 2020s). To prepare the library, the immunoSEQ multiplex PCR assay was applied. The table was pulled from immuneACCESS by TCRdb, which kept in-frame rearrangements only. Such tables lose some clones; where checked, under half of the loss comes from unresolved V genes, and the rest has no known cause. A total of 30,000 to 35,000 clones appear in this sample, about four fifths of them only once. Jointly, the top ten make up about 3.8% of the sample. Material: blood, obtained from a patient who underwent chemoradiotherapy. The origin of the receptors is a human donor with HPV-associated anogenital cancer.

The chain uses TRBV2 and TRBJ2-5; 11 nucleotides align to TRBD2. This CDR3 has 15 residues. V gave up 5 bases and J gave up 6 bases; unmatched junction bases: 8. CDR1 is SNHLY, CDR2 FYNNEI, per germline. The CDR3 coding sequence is TGTGCCAGCAGTACTAGCGGGGGAGTTGGGAAGACCCAGTACTTC. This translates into CASSTSGGVGKTQYF. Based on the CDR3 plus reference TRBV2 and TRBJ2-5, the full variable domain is EPEVTQTPSHQVTQMGQEVILRCVPISNHLYFYWYRQILGQKVEFLVSFYNNEISEKSEIFDDQFSVERPDGSNFTLKIRSTKLEDSAMYFCASSTSGGVGKTQYFGPGTRLLVL.

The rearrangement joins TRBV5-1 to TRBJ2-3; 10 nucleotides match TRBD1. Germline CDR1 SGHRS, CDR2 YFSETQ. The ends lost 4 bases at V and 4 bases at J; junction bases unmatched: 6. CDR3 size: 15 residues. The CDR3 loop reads CASSLTTGGPDTQYF. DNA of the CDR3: TGCGCCAGCAGCCTTACGACAGGGGGCCCAGATACGCAGTATTTT.

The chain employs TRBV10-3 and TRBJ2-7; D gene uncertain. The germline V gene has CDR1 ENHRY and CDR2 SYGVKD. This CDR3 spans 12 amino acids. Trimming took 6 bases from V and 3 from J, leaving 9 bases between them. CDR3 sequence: CAIRTENYEQYF. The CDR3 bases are TGTGCCATCAGAACAGAAAACTACGAGCAGTACTTC.

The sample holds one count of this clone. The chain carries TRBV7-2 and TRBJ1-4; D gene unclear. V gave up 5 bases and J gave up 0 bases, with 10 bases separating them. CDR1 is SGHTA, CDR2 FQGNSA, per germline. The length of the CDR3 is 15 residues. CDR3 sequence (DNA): TGTGCCAGCAGCACGTACAGAACAACTAATGAAAAACTGTTTTTT. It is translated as CASSTYRTTNEKLFF.

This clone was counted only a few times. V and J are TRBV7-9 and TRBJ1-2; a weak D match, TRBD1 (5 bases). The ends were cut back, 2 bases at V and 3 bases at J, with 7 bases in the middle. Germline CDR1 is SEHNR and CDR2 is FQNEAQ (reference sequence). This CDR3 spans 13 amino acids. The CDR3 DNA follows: TGTGCCAGCAGCTTACAGACAGACTATGGCTACACCTTC. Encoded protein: CASSLQTDYGYTF.

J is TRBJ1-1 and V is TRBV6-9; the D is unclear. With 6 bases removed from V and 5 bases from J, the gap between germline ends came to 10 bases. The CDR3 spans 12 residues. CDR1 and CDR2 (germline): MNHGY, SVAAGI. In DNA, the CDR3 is TGTGCCAGCAGCAGAGAACAGACTGAAGCTTTCTTT. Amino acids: CASSREQTEAFF.

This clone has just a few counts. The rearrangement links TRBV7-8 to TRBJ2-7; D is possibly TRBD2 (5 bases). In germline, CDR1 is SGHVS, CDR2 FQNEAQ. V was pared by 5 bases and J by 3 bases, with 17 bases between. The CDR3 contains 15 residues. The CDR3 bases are TGTGCCAGCAGCCGACGGGAAGGAGCGGTCTACGAGCAGTACTTC. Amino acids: CASSRREGAVYEQYF.

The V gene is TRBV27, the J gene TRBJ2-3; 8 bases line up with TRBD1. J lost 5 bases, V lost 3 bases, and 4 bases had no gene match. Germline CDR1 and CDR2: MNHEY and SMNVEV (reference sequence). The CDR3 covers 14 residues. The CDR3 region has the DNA TGTGCCAGCAGTTTTCAGGGGGCGGGAGATACGCAGTATTTT. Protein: CASSFQGAGDTQYF.

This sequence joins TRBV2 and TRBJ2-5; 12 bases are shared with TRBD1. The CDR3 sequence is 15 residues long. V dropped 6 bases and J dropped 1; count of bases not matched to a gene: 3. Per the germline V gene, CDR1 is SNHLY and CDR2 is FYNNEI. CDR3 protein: CASRGQGAPQETQYF. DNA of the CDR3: TGTGCCAGCAGGGGACAGGGGGCACCCCAAGAGACCCAGTACTTC.

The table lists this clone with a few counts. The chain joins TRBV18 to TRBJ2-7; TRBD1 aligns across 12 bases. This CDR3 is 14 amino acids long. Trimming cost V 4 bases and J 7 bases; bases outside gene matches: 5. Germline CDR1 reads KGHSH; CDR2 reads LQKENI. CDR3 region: CASSLGQGAREQYF. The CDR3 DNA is TGTGCCAGCTCACTGGGACAGGGGGCGAGGGAGCAGTACTTC.

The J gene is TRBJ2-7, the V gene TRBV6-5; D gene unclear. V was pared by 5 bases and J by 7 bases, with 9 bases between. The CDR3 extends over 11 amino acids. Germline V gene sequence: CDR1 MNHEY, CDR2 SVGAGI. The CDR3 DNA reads TGTGCCAGCAGTCAAGTTTATGAGCAGTACTTC. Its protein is CASSQVYEQYF.

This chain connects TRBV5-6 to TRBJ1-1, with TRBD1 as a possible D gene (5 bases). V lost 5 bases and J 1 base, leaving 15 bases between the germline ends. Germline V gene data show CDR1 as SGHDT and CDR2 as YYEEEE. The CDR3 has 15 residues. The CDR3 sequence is CASRLTGQQNTEAFF. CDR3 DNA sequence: TGTGCCAGCAGATTAACGGGGCAGCAGAACACTGAAGCTTTCTTT.

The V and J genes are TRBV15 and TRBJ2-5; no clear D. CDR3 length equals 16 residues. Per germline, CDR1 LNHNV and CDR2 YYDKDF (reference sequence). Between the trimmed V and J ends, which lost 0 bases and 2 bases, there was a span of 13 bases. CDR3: CATSRDPWGQQETQYF. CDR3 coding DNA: TGTGCCACCAGCAGAGATCCCTGGGGTCAACAAGAGACCCAGTACTTC.

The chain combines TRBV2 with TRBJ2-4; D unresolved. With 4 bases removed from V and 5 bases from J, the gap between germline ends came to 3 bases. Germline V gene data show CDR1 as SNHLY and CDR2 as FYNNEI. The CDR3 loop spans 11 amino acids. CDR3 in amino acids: CASSAQNIQYF. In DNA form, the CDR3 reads TGTGCCAGCAGTGCGCAAAACATTCAGTACTTC.

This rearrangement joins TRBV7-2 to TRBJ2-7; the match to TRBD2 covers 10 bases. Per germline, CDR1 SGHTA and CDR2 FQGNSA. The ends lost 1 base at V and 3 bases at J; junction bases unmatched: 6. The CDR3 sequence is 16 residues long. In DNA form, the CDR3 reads TGTGCCAGCAGCTTAGTTAGTAGCGGGGGGTTCTACGAGCAGTACTTC. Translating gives CASSLVSSGGFYEQYF.

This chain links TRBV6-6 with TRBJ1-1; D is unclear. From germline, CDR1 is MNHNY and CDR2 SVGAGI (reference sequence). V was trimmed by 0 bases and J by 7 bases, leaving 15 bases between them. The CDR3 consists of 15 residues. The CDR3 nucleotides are TGTGCCAGCAGTTACTCGGACCCCCCGAAGGGTGAAGCTTTCTTT. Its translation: CASSYSDPPKGEAFF.

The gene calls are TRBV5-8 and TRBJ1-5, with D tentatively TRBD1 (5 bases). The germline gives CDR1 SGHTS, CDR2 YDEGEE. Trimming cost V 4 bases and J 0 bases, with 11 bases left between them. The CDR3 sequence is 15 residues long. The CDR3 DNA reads TGTGCCAGCAGCGGGGACGGACTTAGCAATCAGCCCCAGCATTTT. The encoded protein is CASSGDGLSNQPQHF.

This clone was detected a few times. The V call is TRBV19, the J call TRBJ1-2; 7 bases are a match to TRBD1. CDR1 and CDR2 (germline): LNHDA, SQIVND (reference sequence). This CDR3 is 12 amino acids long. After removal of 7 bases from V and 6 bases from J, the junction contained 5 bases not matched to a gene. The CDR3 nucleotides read TGTGCCAGTAATCCCGACAGGGATGGCTACACCTTC. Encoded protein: CASNPDRDGYTF. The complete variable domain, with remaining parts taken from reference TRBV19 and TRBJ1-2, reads DGGITQSPKYLFRKEGQNVTLSCEQNLNHDAMYWYRQDPGQGLRLIYYSQIVNDFQKGDIAEGYSVSREKKESFPLTVTSAQKNPTAFYLCASNPDRDGYTFGSGTRLTVV.

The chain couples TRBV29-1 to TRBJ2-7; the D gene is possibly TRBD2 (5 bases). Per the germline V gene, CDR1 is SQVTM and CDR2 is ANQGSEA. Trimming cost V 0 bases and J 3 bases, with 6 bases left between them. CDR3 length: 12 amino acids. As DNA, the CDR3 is TGCAGCGTTGAAGACGGGATCTACGAGCAGTACTTC. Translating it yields CSVEDGIYEQYF.

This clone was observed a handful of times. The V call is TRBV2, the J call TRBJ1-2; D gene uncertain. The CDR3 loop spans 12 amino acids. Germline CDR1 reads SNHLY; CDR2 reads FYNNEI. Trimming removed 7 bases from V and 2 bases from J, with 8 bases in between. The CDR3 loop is CASTFRNYGYTF. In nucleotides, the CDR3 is TGTGCCAGCACTTTCCGGAACTATGGCTACACCTTC.

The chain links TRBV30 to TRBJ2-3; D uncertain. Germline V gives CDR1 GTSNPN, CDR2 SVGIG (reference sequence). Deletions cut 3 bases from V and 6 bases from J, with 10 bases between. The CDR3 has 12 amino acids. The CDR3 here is CAWSISSDTQYF. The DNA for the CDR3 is TGTGCCTGGAGCATTTCGTCGGATACGCAGTATTTT. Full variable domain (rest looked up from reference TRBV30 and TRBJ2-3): SQTIHQWPATLVQPVGSPLSLECTVEGTSNPNLYWYRQAAGRGLQLLFYSVGIGQISSEVPQNLSASRPQDRQFILSSKKLLLSDSGFYLCAWSISSDTQYFGPGTRLTVL.

The CDR3 region is CASRQAQETQYF. The CDR3, as DNA: TGTGCCAGCAGGCAGGCCCAAGAGACCCAGTACTTC. The rearrangement uses TRBV27 and TRBJ2-5, with unresolved D. CDR3 length equals 12 residues. V was cut by 6 bases and J by 1 base, with 6 bases left in between. CDR1 is MNHEY and CDR2 is SMNVEV in the germline V gene (reference sequence).

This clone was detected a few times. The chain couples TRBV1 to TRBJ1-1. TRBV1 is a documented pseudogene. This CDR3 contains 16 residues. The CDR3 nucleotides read TGCACCAGCAGGTACTTAGCGGACACCTTGAACACTGAAGCTTTCTTT. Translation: CTSRYLADTLNTEAFF.

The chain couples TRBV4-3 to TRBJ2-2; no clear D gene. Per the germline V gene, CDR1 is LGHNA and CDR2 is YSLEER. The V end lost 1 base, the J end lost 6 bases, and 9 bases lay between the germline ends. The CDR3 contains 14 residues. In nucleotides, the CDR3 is TGCGCCAGCAGCCAAGGTGTAGGGCCCGGGGAGCTGTTTTTT. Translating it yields CASSQGVGPGELFF.

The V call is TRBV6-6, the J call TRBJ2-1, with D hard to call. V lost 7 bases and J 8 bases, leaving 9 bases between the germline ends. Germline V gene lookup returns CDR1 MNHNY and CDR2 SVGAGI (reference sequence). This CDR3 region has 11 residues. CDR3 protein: CASTVLHEQFF. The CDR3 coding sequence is TGTGCCAGCACCGTACTCCATGAGCAGTTCTTC.

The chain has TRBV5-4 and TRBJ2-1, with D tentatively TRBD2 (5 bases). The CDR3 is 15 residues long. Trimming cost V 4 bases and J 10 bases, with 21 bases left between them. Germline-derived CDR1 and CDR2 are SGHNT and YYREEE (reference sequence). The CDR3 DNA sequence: TGTGCCAGCAGCGACCGACTACGGCCGGAGAAGGAGCAGTTCTTC. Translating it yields CASSDRLRPEKEQFF. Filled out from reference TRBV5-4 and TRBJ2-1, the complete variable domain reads ETGVTQSPTHLIKTRGQQVTLRCSSQSGHNTVSWYQQALGQGPQFIFQYYREEENGRGNFPPRFSGLQFPNYSSELNVNALELDDSALYLCASSDRLRPEKEQFFGPGTRLTVL.

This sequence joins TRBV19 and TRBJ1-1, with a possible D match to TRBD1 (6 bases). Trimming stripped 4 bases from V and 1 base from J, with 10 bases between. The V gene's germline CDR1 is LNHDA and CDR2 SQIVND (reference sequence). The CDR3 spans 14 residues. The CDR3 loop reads CASSTQGANTEAFF. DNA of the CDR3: TGTGCCAGTAGTACACAGGGCGCGAACACTGAAGCTTTCTTT.

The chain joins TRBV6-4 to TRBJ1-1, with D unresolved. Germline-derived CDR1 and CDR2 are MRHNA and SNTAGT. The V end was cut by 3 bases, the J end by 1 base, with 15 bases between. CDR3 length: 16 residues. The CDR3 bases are TGTGCCAGCAGTGAGCATTTTGAGATCCAGAACACTGAAGCTTTCTTT. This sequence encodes CASSEHFEIQNTEAFF.

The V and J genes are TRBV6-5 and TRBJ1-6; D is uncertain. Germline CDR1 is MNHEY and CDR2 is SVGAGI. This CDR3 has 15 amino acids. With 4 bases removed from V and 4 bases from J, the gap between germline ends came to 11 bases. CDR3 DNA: TGTGCCAGCAGTTTTGGGTGGGGTTATAATTCACCCCTCCACTTT. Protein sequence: CASSFGWGYNSPLHF.

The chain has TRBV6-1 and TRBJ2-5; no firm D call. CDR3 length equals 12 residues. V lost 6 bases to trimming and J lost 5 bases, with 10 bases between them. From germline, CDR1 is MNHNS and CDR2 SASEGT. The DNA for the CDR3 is TGTGCCAGCAGGAGTCCCGGGGAGACCCAGTACTTC. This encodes CASRSPGETQYF.

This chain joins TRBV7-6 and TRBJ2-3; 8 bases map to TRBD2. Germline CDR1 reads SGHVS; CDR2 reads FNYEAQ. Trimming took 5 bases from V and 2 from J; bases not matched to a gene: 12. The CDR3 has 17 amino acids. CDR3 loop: CASSHDGGAASTDTQYF. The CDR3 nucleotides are TGTGCCAGCAGCCACGACGGGGGGGCCGCTTCCACAGATACGCAGTATTTT.

CDR3 protein: CASSEGGIPNQPQHF. In DNA form, the CDR3 reads TGTGCCAGCAGTGAAGGAGGCATCCCCAATCAGCCCCAGCATTTT. This chain uses TRBV25-1 with TRBJ1-5; D gene ambiguous. This CDR3 has 15 amino acids. Looked up from germline, CDR1 is MGHDK and CDR2 is SYGVNS. The V end was cut by 2 bases, the J end by 3 bases, with 11 bases between.